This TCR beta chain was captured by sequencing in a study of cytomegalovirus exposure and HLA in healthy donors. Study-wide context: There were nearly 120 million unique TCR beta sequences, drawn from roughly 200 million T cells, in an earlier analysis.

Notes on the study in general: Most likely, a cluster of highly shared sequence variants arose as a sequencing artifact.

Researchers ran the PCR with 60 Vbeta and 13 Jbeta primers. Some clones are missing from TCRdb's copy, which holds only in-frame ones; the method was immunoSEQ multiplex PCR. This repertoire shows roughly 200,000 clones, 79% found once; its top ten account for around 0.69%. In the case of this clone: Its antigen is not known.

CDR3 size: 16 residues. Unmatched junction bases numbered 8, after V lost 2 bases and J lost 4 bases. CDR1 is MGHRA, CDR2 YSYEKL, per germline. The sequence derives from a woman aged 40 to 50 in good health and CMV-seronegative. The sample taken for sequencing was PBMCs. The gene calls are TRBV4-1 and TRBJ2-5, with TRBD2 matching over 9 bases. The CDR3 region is CASSQSVAGVGETQYF. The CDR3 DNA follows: TGCGCCAGCAGCCAATCCGTAGCGGGAGTGGGAGAGACCCAGTACTTC.